Below, 2 T cell receptor beta chains from the same sample are listed, as sequenced in a study of Tregs in tolerant kidney transplant recipients. Data came from immunoSEQ multiplex PCR; TCRdb stores just in-frame clones and leaves some out. Its listing shows roughly 48,000 clones. This sample comprised CD4+ T cells from blood, obtained before the transplant. Source of these receptors: a human donor who received a combined kidney and bone marrow transplant.

About this clone: Coverage ceases 3 residues before the CDR3 finishes, and the germline J gene fills in the end. This chain links TRBV20-1 with TRBJ1-5; D gene uncertain. The CDR3 has 14 residues. CDR1 and CDR2 from the germline V gene are DFQATT and SNEGSKA (reference sequence). V was clipped by 2 bases and J by 5 bases, with 13 bases between them. CDR3 residues: CSARSTLGDQPQHF. CDR3 bases read: TGCAGTGCTAGAAGTACCCTGGGCGATCAGCCC.

Regarding this clone: Read sequence stops 3 residues before the CDR3 end, and the germline J gene provides the missing end. The chain is built from TRBV10-1 and TRBJ2-3, with D possibly matching TRBD2 (6 bases). The germline V and J ends were trimmed by 3 bases and 6 bases, with 13 bases remaining between them. The length of the CDR3 is 14 residues. Germline assignment: CDR1 WNHNN and CDR2 SYGVQD (reference sequence). CDR3: CASSESGAGDTQYF. CDR3 DNA, as far as it was read: TGCGCCAGCAGTGAATCGGGAGCAGGGGATACG.